The entry below gives a single T cell receptor beta chain sequence along with its context. These data belong to a study of shared clonotypes between healthy human individuals. The V end was cut by 7 bases, the J end by 7 bases, with 19 bases between. Germline V gene data show CDR1 as ENHRY and CDR2 as SYGVKD. The length of the CDR3 is 14 residues. Free of recent acute infections or vaccinations, the donors were healthy HIV-negative adults. Generated by immunoSEQ multiplex PCR, the TCRdb table keeps only in-frame clones and is missing some. The sample consists of approximately 2.5 million clones, over 85% of them appearing once.

The chain links TRBV10-3 to TRBJ2-5; TRBD1 might be the D (7 bases). The TCR sequence derives from a man aged 18 to 29 in good health. Some clones in this sample may be carry-over from other donors' samples. Sequenced material: naive CD4+ T cells from PBMCs. The subset here: CD45RA+ positively selected. This CDR3 reads CAIKAGGGVGTQYF. DNA of the CDR3: TGTGCCATCAAGGCCGGAGGGGGCGTGGGGACCCAGTACTTC.